This T cell receptor (beta chain) came from a study of blood T cell repertoires in COVID-19. Whole-study context: The origin of the acute and convalescent COVID-19 samples was the United States, Italy and Spain. PBMCs, B-cell-depleted T cells, or T cells were the source of the cDNA or gDNA that made up the material.

How the authors handled the data: Researchers report that nucleated cell counts were estimated from reference gene primer amplification. Profiling relied on immunoSEQ multiplex PCR, and the TCRdb table lists in-frame clones only, not all of them. V and J calls and clone size follow that table, whereas D and trimming were derived from the DNA. The data contain around 120,000 clones, about three quarters of them seen just once; the ten biggest clones take up roughly 5.6%. This clone was recorded a few times. The germline CDR1 and CDR2 sequences are SGHRS and YFSETQ. Trimming pared 4 bases from V and 2 bases from J, leaving 15 bases between. This CDR3 comprises 15 residues.

V gene TRBV5-1 combines with J gene TRBJ2-5, with D possibly being TRBD1 (6 bases). Sequenced sample: peripheral blood. The origin of this receptor is a man between 70 and 80 years old with acute or convalescent COVID-19. The CDR3 loop reads CASSITGSRQETQYF. The CDR3 DNA reads as TGCGCCAGCAGCATAACAGGGTCCCGACAAGAGACCCAGTACTTC.